One sample yielded the 27 T cell receptor beta chains listed below, sequenced in a study of patients and donors after allogeneic stem cell transplantation. From the RT-PCR reads, TCRdb called clonotypes with MiXCR, one entry per CDR3 protein. The sample has 150,000 to 200,000 distinct CDR3 sequences, roughly 31% seen once; the top ten hold 3.2%. Sequenced input: blood, either unsorted or a sorted T cell fraction (not recorded which). These receptors were taken from a human donor who was either an allogeneic HSCT recipient or a stem cell or donor lymphocyte infusion donor (not recorded which). It is not recorded whose cells these are; they may come from a transplant donor.

The rearrangement joins TRBV29-1 to TRBJ2-1, with 8 bases lining up with TRBD2. This CDR3 is built from 14 residues. V was clipped by 7 bases and J by 6 bases; unmatched bases: 11. CDR1 SQVTM and CDR2 ANQGSEA come from the germline V gene. CDR3 sequence (DNA): TGCAGCGCCCACGGTCGGGCGGGAGGCAATGAGCAGTTCTTC. Translated, it gives CSAHGRAGGNEQFF.

The chain is built from TRBV4-2 and TRBJ2-7, with no clear D. The CDR3 is 15 amino acids. V shed 4 bases and J shed 5 bases, with 18 bases lying between them. Germline CDR1 is LGHNA and CDR2 is YNFKEQ. CDR3 DNA sequence: TGTGCCAGCAGCCCTCGGACCACGAATGAGGACGAGCAGTACTTC. Protein sequence: CASSPRTTNEDEQYF.

This clonotype was counted only a few times. The V gene is TRBV3-1, the J gene TRBJ2-3; perhaps D is TRBD1 or TRBD2 (5 bases each). The CDR3 consists of 14 residues. V was cut by 1 base and J by 2 bases, with 7 bases left in between. Germline CDR1 is LGHDT and CDR2 is YNNKEL (reference sequence). CDR3 loop: CASSQAGTTDTQYF. In nucleotides, the CDR3 is TGTGCCAGCAGCCAAGCAGGGACCACAGATACGCAGTATTTT.

J is TRBJ2-7 and V is TRBV29-1, with D unresolved. This CDR3 spans 15 amino acids. CDR1 and CDR2 from the germline V gene are SQVTM and ANQGSEA. V was cut by 0 bases and J by 0 bases, with 12 bases left in between. The CDR3 DNA is TGCAGCGTTGAAGAGCATACTTACCGCTCCTACGAGCAGTACTTC. It yields the protein CSVEEHTYRSYEQYF.

This clonotype was seen just once. The chain links TRBV14 to TRBJ2-5, with 8 bases lining up with TRBD2. Germline trimming cut 0 bases from V and 5 bases from J; bases unmatched to any gene: 8. The CDR3 runs to 16 residues. From germline, CDR1 is SGHDN and CDR2 FVKESK. CDR3 DNA: TGTGCCAGCAGCCAAGACGGAGCGGGAGTTGGGGAGACCCAGTACTTC. As protein: CASSQDGAGVGETQYF.

The rearrangement uses TRBV3-1 and TRBJ1-5; TRBD1 agrees at 7 bases. CDR1 and CDR2 from the germline V gene are LGHDT and YNNKEL (reference sequence). The CDR3 is made up of 14 amino acids. Losses at the gene ends were 1 base for V and 7 bases for J; bases not matched to a gene: 4. CDR3: CASSQGQGGQPQHF. CDR3 nucleotides: TGTGCCAGCAGCCAAGGACAGGGAGGACAGCCCCAGCATTTT.

The sample holds a few counts of this clonotype. V gene TRBV29-1 combines with J gene TRBJ2-7; tentatively, D is TRBD1 or TRBD2 (5 bases each). Trimming removed 7 bases at V and 4 bases at J, with 17 bases between. CDR1 is SQVTM and CDR2 is ANQGSEA in the germline V gene. The CDR3 contains 13 residues. The chain's CDR3 is CSARFPGPYEQYF. In nucleotides, the CDR3 is TGCAGCGCCCGATTCCCGGGACCATACGAGCAGTACTTC.

This chain joins TRBV29-1 and TRBJ1-2, with 7 bases matching TRBD1. With V trimmed by 2 bases and J by 5 bases, 5 bases remained unmatched. The CDR3 has 13 amino acids. In germline, CDR1 is SQVTM, CDR2 ANQGSEA. The CDR3 reads CSVETGVGYGYTF. Written as DNA, the CDR3 is TGCAGCGTTGAAACAGGGGTAGGATATGGCTACACCTTC.

The chain employs TRBV12-3 or TRBV12-4 and TRBJ2-2; D gene unclear. The CDR3 length is 14 residues. V was shortened by 2 bases and J by 2 bases, with 6 bases between the two germline ends. The DNA of the CDR3 is TGTGCCAGCAGTTTAACCTTCAACACCGGGGAGCTGTTTTTT. As protein: CASSLTFNTGELFF.

The chain combines TRBV20-1 with TRBJ1-4, with TRBD1 identical over 7 bases. With 0 bases clipped from V and 7 bases from J, the junction kept 11 bases outside the gene matches. The germline gives CDR1 DFQATT, CDR2 SNEGSKA (reference sequence). This CDR3 region has 16 residues. In DNA, the CDR3 is TGCAGTGCTAGAGATTGGGGCTCGACAGGGAGTGAAAAACTGTTTTTT. Its translation: CSARDWGSTGSEKLFF.

This clonotype occurred a few times. The chain has TRBV29-1 and TRBJ1-2, with D perhaps matching TRBD1 (5 bases). Trimming left V 2 bases short and J 3 bases short, with 13 bases between. This CDR3 spans 14 amino acids. Germline V gene data show CDR1 as SQVTM and CDR2 as ANQGSEA. The CDR3 bases are TGCAGCGTTGAAATACCCGGGACTTACTATGGCTACACCTTC. Translation gives CSVEIPGTYYGYTF.

This clonotype was counted only a few times. The rearrangement uses TRBV20-1 and TRBJ2-7; perhaps D is TRBD1 or TRBD2 (5 bases each). Trimming took 4 bases from V and 6 from J, leaving 16 bases between them. The CDR3 covers 13 residues. Germline V lookup: CDR1 DFQATT, CDR2 SNEGSKA (reference sequence). CDR3 protein: CSATYEGQVEQYF. DNA of the CDR3: TGCAGTGCTACTTACGAGGGGCAAGTCGAGCAGTACTTC.

This clonotype appeared a few times. The genes are TRBV29-1 and TRBJ2-2, with 10 bases identical to TRBD2. The CDR3 extends over 16 amino acids. V was pared by 4 bases and J by 3 bases, with 8 bases of the junction left unmatched. Germline V lookup: CDR1 SQVTM, CDR2 ANQGSEA. The CDR3 DNA reads as TGCAGCGTTGGAGCGGGAGGGGGACGAGACACCGGGGAGCTGTTTTTT. Encoded protein: CSVGAGGGRDTGELFF.

The chain links TRBV5-1 to TRBJ2-1; 9 bases align to TRBD2. The CDR3 is 17 amino acids. Trimming at V came to 0 bases and at J to 3 bases, leaving 7 bases not matched to a gene. The germline V gene encodes CDR1 SGHRS and CDR2 YFSETQ. The CDR3 is CASSLAPSGMLYNEQFF. The CDR3 DNA follows: TGCGCCAGCAGCTTGGCTCCTAGCGGGATGCTCTACAATGAGCAGTTCTTC.

The chain links TRBV7-2 to TRBJ1-5, with TRBD1 matching 11 bases. The germline V gene has CDR1 SGHTA and CDR2 FQGNSA. This CDR3 is built from 19 residues. The V segment lost 5 bases and the J segment 2 bases; nucleotides outside the gene matches: 14. The CDR3 DNA sequence: TGTGCCAGCAGCCCTACAGGGACAGGGGGGTTAGGGCGCAATCAGCCCCAGCATTTT. It yields the protein CASSPTGTGGLGRNQPQHF.

The rearrangement joins TRBV12-3 or TRBV12-4 to TRBJ2-3; TRBD1 might be the D (6 bases). The CDR3 consists of 16 residues. Between the trimmed V and J ends, which lost 5 bases and 1 base, there was a span of 16 bases. CDR3 bases: TGTGCCAGCAGTATACATAGGGGGACGGGCACAGATACGCAGTATTTT. This translates into CASSIHRGTGTDTQYF.

This clonotype was picked up a small number of times. This CDR3 reads CATSLLGTGGEKLFF. The CDR3 region has the DNA TGTGCCACCAGCCTCCTCGGGACAGGGGGCGAAAAACTGTTTTTT. J is TRBJ1-4 and V is TRBV15; 12 nucleotides match TRBD1. Germline V CDR1 and CDR2: LNHNV, YYDKDF (reference sequence). Trimming removed 5 bases from V and 8 bases from J; junction bases left unmatched: 6. This CDR3 contains 15 residues.

The J gene is TRBJ2-4, the V gene TRBV27; tentatively, D is TRBD1 (8 bases). Trimming pared 0 bases from V and 4 bases from J, leaving 19 bases between. CDR3 size: 18 residues. The germline gives CDR1 MNHEY, CDR2 SMNVEV (reference sequence). As DNA, the CDR3 is TGTGCCAGCAGTTTATCGCGGGGGCAGGGGGCGCGGAAAAACATTCAGTACTTC. Amino acids: CASSLSRGQGARKNIQYF.

This chain joins TRBV5-4 and TRBJ2-4; D is perhaps TRBD1 or TRBD2 (6 bases each). The CDR3 extends over 14 amino acids. Germline V gene data show CDR1 as SGHNT and CDR2 as YYREEE (reference sequence). Trimming removed 5 bases at V and 12 bases at J, with 21 bases between. CDR3 protein: CASSSRQEGLDQYF. The CDR3 nucleotides are TGTGCCAGCAGTTCGAGACAGGAGGGATTGGATCAGTACTTC.

In this sample, this clonotype turned up a few times. This chain uses TRBV27 with TRBJ2-7; 8 positions agree with TRBD2. Trimming took 7 bases from V and 2 from J; bases not matched to a gene: 10. This CDR3 is built from 15 residues. Per the germline V gene, CDR1 is MNHEY and CDR2 is SMNVEV (reference sequence). CDR3 residues: CASKTERGIPYEQYF. DNA for the CDR3: TGTGCCAGCAAGACTGAGCGGGGGATCCCCTACGAGCAGTACTTC.

This clonotype was detected ten times or more. The chain recombines TRBV27 with TRBJ1-2, with D possibly matching TRBD1 (5 bases). CDR3 length: 13 residues. The V end lost 3 bases, the J end lost 7 bases, and 12 bases lay between the germline ends. Germline CDR1 reads MNHEY; CDR2 reads SMNVEV (reference sequence). The CDR3 protein is CASSFFRGSGYTF. CDR3 nucleotides: TGTGCCAGCAGTTTCTTTCGGGGGTCTGGCTACACCTTC.

In this sample, this clonotype turned up many times. V is TRBV29-1 and J is TRBJ1-2, with 7 nucleotides matching TRBD1. CDR3 length: 14 residues. Germline CDR1 is SQVTM and CDR2 is ANQGSEA. The trim removed 6 bases at V and 4 bases at J, leaving 11 bases unmatched. As DNA, the CDR3 is TGCAGCGTCTTCGGGACAGTTGGGTCCTATGGCTACACCTTC. This encodes CSVFGTVGSYGYTF.

The gene calls are TRBV24-1 and TRBJ2-3; no reliable D call. V lost 4 bases and J lost 2, with 3 bases in between. CDR1 and CDR2 (germline): KGHDR, SFDVKD. The CDR3 has 12 residues. CDR3 sequence reads: CATSENTDTQYF. The CDR3 DNA follows: TGTGCCACCAGTGAGAACACAGATACGCAGTATTTT.

The rearrangement links TRBV15 to TRBJ2-1, with 9 bases aligning to TRBD2. The CDR3 sequence is 16 residues long. V lost 3 bases and J lost 2; bases outside the gene matches: 5. Looked up from germline, CDR1 is LNHNV and CDR2 is YYDKDF (reference sequence). This CDR3 reads CATSSVSGRPYNEQFF. The CDR3, as DNA: TGTGCCACCAGCAGCGTTAGCGGGAGACCCTACAATGAGCAGTTCTTC.

A remark on this clonotype: The junction and the germline gene differ at one end; a read error may be behind it. This sequence joins TRBV12-3 or TRBV12-4 and TRBJ1-2; the D gene is possibly TRBD1 (6 bases). The CDR3 covers 11 residues. The CDR3 region is CASSLGGPRAF. In DNA form, the CDR3 reads TGTGCCAGCAGTTTAGGGGGGCCCAGGGCCTTC.

This chain connects TRBV5-1 to TRBJ1-1; TRBD1 matches 7 bases. Trimming removed 2 bases from V and 1 base from J; junction bases left unmatched: 5. CDR3 length: 15 amino acids. Germline CDR1 and CDR2: SGHRS and YFSETQ. The CDR3 DNA reads as TGCGCCAGCAGCTTTACGAACAGGGGGAACACTGAAGCTTTCTTT. Translated, it gives CASSFTNRGNTEAFF. Using reference TRBV5-1 and TRBJ1-1 for the parts outside the CDR3, the full variable domain is KAGVTQTPRYLIKTRGQQVTLSCSPISGHRSVSWYQQTPGQGLQFLFEYFSETQRNKGNFPGRFSGRQFSNSRSEMNVSTLELGDSALYLCASSFTNRGNTEAFFGQGTRLTVV.

This chain links TRBV20-1 with TRBJ2-1, with 11 bases identical to TRBD1. The CDR3 spans 18 residues. In germline, CDR1 is DFQATT, CDR2 SNEGSKA (reference sequence). V trimming: 0 bases; J trimming: 4 bases; junction bases outside the gene matches: 11. CDR3 sequence reads: CSARDGQGAALWYNEQFF. The CDR3 DNA reads as TGCAGTGCTAGAGATGGACAGGGGGCGGCCCTTTGGTACAATGAGCAGTTCTTC.